This T cell receptor beta chain was identified during a study of T cells after yellow fever vaccination. Study overall: Low-cell-number fractions underwent preparation using SMART-Seq v4 Ultra Low Input. Study-wide findings and caveats: The appearance of a small share of clonotypes in both CD4 and CD8 compartments was observed.

TCRdb itself ran the 5' RACE reads through MiXCR, one entry per CDR3 protein. The repertoire includes 610,000 or so distinct CDR3 sequences, more than 9% of them detected once, and about 16% sits in the top ten. This clonotype was counted a few times. What it recognizes is unknown. This CDR3 contains 16 residues. Germline CDR1 SGHNT, CDR2 YYREEE (reference sequence). V dropped 2 bases and J dropped 3 bases, with 18 bases sitting between them. The source is a man aged 30 to 39 who received the YFV17D yellow fever vaccine. Sequenced here: PBMCs, sampled on the day of the yellow fever booster vaccination. The genes are TRBV5-4 and TRBJ2-7, with D uncertain. This CDR3 reads CASSFDIHSENYEQYF. The CDR3 DNA reads TGTGCCAGCAGCTTTGACATACACAGTGAGAACTACGAGCAGTACTTC.